This T cell receptor beta chain was captured by sequencing in a study of blood T cell repertoires in COVID-19. About the study: Samples of COVID-19 (acute and convalescent) were obtained from the United States, Italy and Spain. The cDNA or gDNA used as material had been derived from T cells, B-cell-depleted T cells, or PBMCs.

The V segment lost 2 bases and the J segment 6 bases; nucleotides outside the gene matches: 6. Germline V gene lookup returns CDR1 GTSNPN and CDR2 SVGIG (reference sequence). This CDR3 spans 14 amino acids. Original processing methods: Nucleated cell number was recorded as an estimate derived from reference gene primer amplification. Clones were sequenced by immunoSEQ multiplex PCR, and TCRdb holds only the in-frame ones, with some missing. Clone size and V and J calls were adopted from that table, with D and trimming inferred from the DNA. Of tens of thousands of clones in the sample, around 85% are singletons; the top ten hold over 20%. Seattle researchers signed up patients amid active infection and tracked them longitudinally.

The rearrangement joins TRBV30 to TRBJ1-5; TRBD1 matches at 8 bases. The sequenced sample was peripheral blood. The TCR was taken from a woman of 80 years or more with COVID-19, enrolled during active disease. The CDR3 loop reads CAWSLDRGAQPQHF. DNA of the CDR3: TGTGCCTGGAGTCTAGACAGGGGTGCTCAGCCCCAGCATTTT.